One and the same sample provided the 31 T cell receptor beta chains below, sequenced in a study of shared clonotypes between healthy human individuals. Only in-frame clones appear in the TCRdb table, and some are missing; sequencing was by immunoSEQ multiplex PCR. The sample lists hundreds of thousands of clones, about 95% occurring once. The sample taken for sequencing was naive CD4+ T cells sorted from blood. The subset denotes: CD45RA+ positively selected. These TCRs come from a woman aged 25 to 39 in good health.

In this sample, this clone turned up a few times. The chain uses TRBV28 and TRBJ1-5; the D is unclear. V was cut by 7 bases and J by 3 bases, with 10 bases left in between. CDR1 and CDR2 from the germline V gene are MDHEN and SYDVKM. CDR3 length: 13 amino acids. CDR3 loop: CASKPALNQPQHF. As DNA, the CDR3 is TGTGCCAGCAAGCCAGCTCTCAATCAGCCCCAGCATTTT.

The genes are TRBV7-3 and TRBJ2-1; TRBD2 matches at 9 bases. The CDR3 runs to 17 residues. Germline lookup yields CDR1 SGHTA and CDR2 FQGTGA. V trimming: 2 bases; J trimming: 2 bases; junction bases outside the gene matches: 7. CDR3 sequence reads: CASSLGWRTSAYNEQFF. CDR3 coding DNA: TGTGCCAGCAGCTTAGGTTGGAGGACTAGCGCCTACAATGAGCAGTTCTTC.

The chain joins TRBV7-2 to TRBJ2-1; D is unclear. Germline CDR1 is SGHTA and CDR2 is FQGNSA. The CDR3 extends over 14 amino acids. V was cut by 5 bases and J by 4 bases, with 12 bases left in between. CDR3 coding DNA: TGTGCCAGCAGCCCGTACAGCCTGTACAATGAGCAGTTCTTC. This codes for CASSPYSLYNEQFF.

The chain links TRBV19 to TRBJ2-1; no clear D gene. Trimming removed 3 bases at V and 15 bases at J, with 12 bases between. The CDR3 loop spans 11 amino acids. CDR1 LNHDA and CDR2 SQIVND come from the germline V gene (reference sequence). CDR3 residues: CASSMGLVGFF. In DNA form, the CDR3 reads TGTGCCAGTAGTATGGGTCTAGTTGGGTTCTTC.

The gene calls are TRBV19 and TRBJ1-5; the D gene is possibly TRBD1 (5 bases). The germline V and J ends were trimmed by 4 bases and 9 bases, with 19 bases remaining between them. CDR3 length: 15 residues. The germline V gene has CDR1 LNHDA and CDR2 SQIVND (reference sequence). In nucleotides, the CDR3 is TGTGCCAGTAGTACCCAGGGCGGGGGGGTTTTGCCCCAGCATTTT. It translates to CASSTQGGGVLPQHF.

CDR3: CASSPPMRGYEQYF. CDR3 sequence (DNA): TGTGCCAGCTCACCACCGATGAGGGGCTACGAGCAGTACTTC. The rearrangement joins TRBV18 to TRBJ2-7; D is perhaps TRBD1 or TRBD2 (5 bases each). Germline values: CDR1 KGHSH, CDR2 LQKENI. The CDR3 spans 14 residues. Trimming removed 0 bases from V and 3 bases from J, with 9 bases in between.

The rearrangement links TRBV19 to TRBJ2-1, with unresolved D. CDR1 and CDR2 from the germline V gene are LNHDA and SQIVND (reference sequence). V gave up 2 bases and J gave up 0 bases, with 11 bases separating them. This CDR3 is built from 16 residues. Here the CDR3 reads CASSILGTSSYNEQFF. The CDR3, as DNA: TGTGCCAGTAGTATACTCGGCACAAGCTCCTACAATGAGCAGTTCTTC.

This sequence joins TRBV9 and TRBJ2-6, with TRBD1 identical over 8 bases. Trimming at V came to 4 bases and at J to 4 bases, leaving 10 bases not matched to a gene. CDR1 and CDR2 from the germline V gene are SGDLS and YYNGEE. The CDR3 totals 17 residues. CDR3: CASSPRQGKDGANVLTF. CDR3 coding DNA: TGTGCCAGCAGCCCGCGACAGGGGAAAGACGGGGCCAACGTCCTGACTTTC.

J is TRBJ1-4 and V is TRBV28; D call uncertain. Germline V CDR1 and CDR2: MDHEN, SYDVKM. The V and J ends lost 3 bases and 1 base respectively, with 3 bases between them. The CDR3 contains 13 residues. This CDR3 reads CASSFRTNEKLFF. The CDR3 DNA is TGTGCCAGCAGTTTCAGAACTAATGAAAAACTGTTTTTT.

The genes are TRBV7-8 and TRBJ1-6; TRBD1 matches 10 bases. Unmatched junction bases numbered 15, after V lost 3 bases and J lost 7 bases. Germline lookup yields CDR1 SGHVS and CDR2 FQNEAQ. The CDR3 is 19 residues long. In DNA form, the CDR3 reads TGTGCCAGCAGCTTCGGGACCCAAATGGACAGGGGGAGAAATTCACCCCTCCACTTT. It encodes CASSFGTQMDRGRNSPLHF.

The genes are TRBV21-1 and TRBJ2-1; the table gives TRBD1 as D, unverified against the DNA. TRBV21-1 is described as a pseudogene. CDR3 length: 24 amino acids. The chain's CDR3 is CASSKEVRPCTELLNWASYNEQFF. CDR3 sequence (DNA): TGTGCCAGCAGCAAAGAGGTCAGGCCATGTACTGAACTCCTAAATTGGGCCTCCTACAATGAGCAGTTCTTC.

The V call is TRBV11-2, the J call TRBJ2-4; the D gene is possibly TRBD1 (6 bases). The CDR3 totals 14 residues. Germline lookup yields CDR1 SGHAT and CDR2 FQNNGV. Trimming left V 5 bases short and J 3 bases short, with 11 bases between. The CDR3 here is CASSLTGLKNIQYF. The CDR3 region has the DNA TGTGCCAGCAGCCTCACAGGGCTCAAAAACATTCAGTACTTC. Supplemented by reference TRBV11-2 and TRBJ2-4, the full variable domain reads EAGVAQSPRYKIIEKRQSVAFWCNPISGHATLYWYQQILGQGPKLLIQFQNNGVVDDSQLPKDRFSAERLKGVDSTLKIQPAKLEDSAVYLCASSLTGLKNIQYFGAGTRLSVL.

The CDR3 loop is CASSSHYGYTF. Here the CDR3 DNA reads TGTGCCAGCAGCTCCCATTATGGCTACACCTTC. The chain combines TRBV5-6 with TRBJ1-2; no reliable D call. V lost 3 bases to trimming and J lost 5 bases, with 5 bases between them. The germline CDR1 and CDR2 sequences are SGHDT and YYEEEE. This CDR3 is built from 11 residues.

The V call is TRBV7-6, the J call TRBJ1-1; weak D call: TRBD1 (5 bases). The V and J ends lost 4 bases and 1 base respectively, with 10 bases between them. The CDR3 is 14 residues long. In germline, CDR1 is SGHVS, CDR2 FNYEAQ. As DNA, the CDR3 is TGTGCCAGCAGCTCAAACACAGGGAACACTGAAGCTTTCTTT. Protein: CASSSNTGNTEAFF. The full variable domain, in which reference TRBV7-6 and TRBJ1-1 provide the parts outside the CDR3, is GAGVSQSPRYKVTKRGQDVALRCDPISGHVSLYWYRQALGQGPEFLTYFNYEAQQDKSGLPNDRFSAERPEGSISTLTIQRTEQRDSAMYRCASSSNTGNTEAFFGQGTRLTVV.

The chain's CDR3 is CASSSAGGPYNEQFF. For the CDR3, the DNA is TGTGCCAGCAGTTCAGCGGGAGGGCCGTACAATGAGCAGTTCTTC. The chain links TRBV27 to TRBJ2-1; 10 bases are shared with TRBD2. Germline V CDR1 and CDR2: MNHEY, SMNVEV (reference sequence). V was pared by 4 bases and J by 4 bases, with 4 bases of the junction left unmatched. This CDR3 has 15 amino acids.

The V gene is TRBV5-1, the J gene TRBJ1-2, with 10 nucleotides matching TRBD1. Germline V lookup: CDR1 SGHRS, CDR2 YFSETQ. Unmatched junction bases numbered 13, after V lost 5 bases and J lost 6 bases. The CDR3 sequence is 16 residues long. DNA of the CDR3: TGCGCCAGCAGTTTTTCGGGGACAGGGGAATATAATGGCTACACCTTC. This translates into CASSFSGTGEYNGYTF. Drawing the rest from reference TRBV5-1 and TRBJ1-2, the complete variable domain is KAGVTQTPRYLIKTRGQQVTLSCSPISGHRSVSWYQQTPGQGLQFLFEYFSETQRNKGNFPGRFSGRQFSNSRSEMNVSTLELGDSALYLCASSFSGTGEYNGYTFGSGTRLTVV.

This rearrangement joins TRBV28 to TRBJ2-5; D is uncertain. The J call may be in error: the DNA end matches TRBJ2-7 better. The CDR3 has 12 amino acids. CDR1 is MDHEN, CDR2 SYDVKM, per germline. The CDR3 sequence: CASSRSFTEQYF. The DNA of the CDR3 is TGTGCCAGCAGTCGTAGTTTTACCGAGCAGTACTTC.

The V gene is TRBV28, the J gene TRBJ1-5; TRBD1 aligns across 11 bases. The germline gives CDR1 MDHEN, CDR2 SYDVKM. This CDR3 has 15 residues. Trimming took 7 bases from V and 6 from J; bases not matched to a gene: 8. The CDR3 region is CASTLAGTGGQPQHF. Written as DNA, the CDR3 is TGTGCCAGCACTCTCGCCGGGACAGGGGGTCAGCCCCAGCATTTT.

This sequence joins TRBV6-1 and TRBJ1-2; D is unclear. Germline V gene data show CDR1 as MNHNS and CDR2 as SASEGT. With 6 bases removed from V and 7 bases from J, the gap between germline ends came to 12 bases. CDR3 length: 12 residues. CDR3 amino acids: CASRARASGYTF. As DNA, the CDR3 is TGTGCCAGCAGAGCCCGGGCTAGTGGCTACACCTTC.

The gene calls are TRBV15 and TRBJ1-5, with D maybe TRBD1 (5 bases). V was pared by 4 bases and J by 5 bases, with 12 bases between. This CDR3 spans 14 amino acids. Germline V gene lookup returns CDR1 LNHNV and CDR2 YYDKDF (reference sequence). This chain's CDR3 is CATSTREPHQPQHF. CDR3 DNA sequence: TGTGCCACCAGCACCAGGGAGCCACATCAGCCCCAGCATTTT.

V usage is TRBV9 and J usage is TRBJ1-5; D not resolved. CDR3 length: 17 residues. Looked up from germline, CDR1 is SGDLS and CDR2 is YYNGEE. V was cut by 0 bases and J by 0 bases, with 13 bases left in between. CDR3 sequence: CASSVGILAHSNQPQHF. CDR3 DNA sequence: TGTGCCAGCAGCGTAGGGATTCTCGCTCATAGCAATCAGCCCCAGCATTTT.

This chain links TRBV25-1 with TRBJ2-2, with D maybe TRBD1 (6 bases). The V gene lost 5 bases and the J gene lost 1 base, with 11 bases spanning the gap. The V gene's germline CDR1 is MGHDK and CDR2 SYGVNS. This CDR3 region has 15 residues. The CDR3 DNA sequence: TGTGCCAGCAGTCATTGGACAGAGAACACCGGGGAGCTGTTTTTT. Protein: CASSHWTENTGELFF.

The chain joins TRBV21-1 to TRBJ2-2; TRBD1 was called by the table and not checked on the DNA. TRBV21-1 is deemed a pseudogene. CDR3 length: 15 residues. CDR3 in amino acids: CARAEGQRHTGELFF. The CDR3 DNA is TGTGCCAGAGCAGAGGGACAGCGACACACCGGGGAGCTGTTTTTT.

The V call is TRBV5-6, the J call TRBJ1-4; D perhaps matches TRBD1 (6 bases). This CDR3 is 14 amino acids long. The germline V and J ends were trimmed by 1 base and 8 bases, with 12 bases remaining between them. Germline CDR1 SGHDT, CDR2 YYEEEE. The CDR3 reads CASSLTGYGEKLFF. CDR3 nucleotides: TGTGCCAGCAGCTTGACAGGGTATGGCGAAAAACTGTTTTTT.

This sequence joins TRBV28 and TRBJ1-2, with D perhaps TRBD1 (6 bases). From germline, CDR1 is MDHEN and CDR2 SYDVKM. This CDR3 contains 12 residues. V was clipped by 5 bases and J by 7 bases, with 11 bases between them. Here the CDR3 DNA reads TGTGCCAGCAGTGGATACAGGGCTGGCTACACCTTC. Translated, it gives CASSGYRAGYTF.

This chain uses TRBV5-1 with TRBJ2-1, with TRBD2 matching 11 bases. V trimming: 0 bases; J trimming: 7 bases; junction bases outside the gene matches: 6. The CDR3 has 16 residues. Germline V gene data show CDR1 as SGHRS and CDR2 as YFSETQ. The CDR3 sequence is CASSLALAGDQNEQFF. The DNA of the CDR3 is TGCGCCAGCAGCTTGGCACTAGCGGGGGATCAGAATGAGCAGTTCTTC.

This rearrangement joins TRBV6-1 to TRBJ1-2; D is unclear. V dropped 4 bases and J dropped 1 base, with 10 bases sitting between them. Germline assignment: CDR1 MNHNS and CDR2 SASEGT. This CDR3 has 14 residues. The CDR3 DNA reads TGTGCCAGCAGTGCACACTTTTATAACTATGGCTACACCTTC. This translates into CASSAHFYNYGYTF.

CDR3 bases: TGTGCCAGCAGTTTACCCACCACTAGCGAGGCAGAGCAGTTCTTC. Translating gives CASSLPTTSEAEQFF. The chain has TRBV28 and TRBJ2-1, with 7 bases lining up with TRBD2. The CDR3 runs to 15 residues. Losses at the gene ends were 2 bases for V and 10 bases for J; bases not matched to a gene: 11. Per germline, CDR1 MDHEN and CDR2 SYDVKM. Full variable domain (rest looked up from reference TRBV28 and TRBJ2-1): DVKVTQSSRYLVKRTGEKVFLECVQDMDHENMFWYRQDPGLGLRLIYFSYDVKMKEKGDIPEGYSVSREKKERFSLILESASTNQTSMYLCASSLPTTSEAEQFFGPGTRLTVL.

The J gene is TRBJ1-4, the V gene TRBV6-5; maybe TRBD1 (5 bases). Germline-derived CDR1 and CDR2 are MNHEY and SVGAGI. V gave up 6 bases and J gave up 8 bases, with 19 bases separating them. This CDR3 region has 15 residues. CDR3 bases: TGTGCCAGCAGAACTACGGACACATCGGGGGAAAAACTGTTTTTT. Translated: CASRTTDTSGEKLFF.

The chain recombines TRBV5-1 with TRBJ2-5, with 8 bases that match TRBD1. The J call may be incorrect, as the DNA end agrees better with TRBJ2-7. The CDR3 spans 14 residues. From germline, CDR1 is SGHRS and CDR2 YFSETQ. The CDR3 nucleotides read TGCGCCAGCAGCTCCTACGGACAGGGCTACGAGCAGTACTTC. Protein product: CASSSYGQGYEQYF.

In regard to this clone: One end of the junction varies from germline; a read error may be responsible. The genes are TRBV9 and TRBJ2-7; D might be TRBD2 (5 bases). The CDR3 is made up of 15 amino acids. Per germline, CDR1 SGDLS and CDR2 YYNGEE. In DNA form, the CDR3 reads TGTGCCAGCAGCGTAAGAGGGTTAGCCTCCGACGAGCAGTACTTC. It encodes CASSVRGLASDEQYF.